This T cell receptor (beta chain) stems from a study of blood T cell repertoires in COVID-19. The germline V gene encodes CDR1 SGHRS and CDR2 YFSETQ. The V gene end was trimmed by 5 bases and the J gene end by 7 bases; junction bases not matched to a gene: 5. The CDR3 sequence is 12 residues long. Original analysis: It was from reference gene primer amplification that nucleated cell counts were estimated. The protocol was immunoSEQ multiplex PCR, while the TCRdb copy is restricted to in-frame clones and leaves out a portion. V and J calls and clone size come straight from that table; D and trimming were deduced from the DNA. The table records about 200,000 clones, roughly 84% of them present only once.

Sequenced sample: peripheral blood. The source of this sequence is a man in his forties with active or convalescent COVID-19. The chain carries TRBV5-1 and TRBJ2-7; 8 bases fit TRBD1. CDR3 DNA sequence: TGCGCCAGCAGTCTCGACAGGGGAGAGCAGTACTTC. Encoded protein: CASSLDRGEQYF. Filled out from reference TRBV5-1 and TRBJ2-7, the complete variable domain reads KAGVTQTPRYLIKTRGQQVTLSCSPISGHRSVSWYQQTPGQGLQFLFEYFSETQRNKGNFPGRFSGRQFSNSRSEMNVSTLELGDSALYLCASSLDRGEQYFGPGTRLTVT.